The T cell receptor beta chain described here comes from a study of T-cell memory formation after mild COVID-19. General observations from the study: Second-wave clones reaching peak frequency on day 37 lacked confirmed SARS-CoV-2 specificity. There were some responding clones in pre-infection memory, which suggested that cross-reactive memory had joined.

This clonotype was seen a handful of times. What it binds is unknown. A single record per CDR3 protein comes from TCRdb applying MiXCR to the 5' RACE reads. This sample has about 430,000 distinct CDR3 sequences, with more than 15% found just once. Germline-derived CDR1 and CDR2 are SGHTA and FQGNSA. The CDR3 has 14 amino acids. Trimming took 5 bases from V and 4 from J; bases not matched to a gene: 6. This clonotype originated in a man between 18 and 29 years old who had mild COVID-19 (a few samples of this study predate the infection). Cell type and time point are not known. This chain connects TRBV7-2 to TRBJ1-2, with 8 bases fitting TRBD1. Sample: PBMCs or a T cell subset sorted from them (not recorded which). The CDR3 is CASSIGTGPYGYTF. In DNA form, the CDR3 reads TGTGCCAGCAGCATCGGGACAGGCCCCTATGGCTACACCTTC.